The clone carrying this T cell receptor beta chain was counted a few times. Per the original data handling: Nucleated cell number was recorded as an estimate derived from reference gene primer amplification. The data were produced by immunoSEQ multiplex PCR, yet TCRdb's version contains in-frame clones alone and is incomplete. The V and J calls and the clone size are those of that table, but D and trimming were determined from the DNA. Among over 90,000 clones listed, around 88% were seen once. The sample is drawn from a study of blood T cell repertoires in COVID-19. Overall study: Researchers got acute and convalescent COVID-19 samples from the United States, Italy and Spain. From T cells, B-cell-depleted T cells, or PBMCs came the material, which was cDNA or gDNA.

The CDR3 extends over 16 amino acids. In germline, CDR1 is SGHTA, CDR2 FQGNSA. V lost 2 bases and J 2 bases, leaving 12 bases between the germline ends. V is TRBV7-2 and J is TRBJ2-2, with D possibly matching TRBD2 (5 bases). The receptor was derived from a human donor in a cohort sampled during active COVID-19. Sequences were obtained from peripheral blood. The CDR3 loop reads CASSLMGRLNTGELFF. For the CDR3, the DNA is TGTGCCAGCAGCTTAATGGGCAGACTAAACACCGGGGAGCTGTTTTTT.